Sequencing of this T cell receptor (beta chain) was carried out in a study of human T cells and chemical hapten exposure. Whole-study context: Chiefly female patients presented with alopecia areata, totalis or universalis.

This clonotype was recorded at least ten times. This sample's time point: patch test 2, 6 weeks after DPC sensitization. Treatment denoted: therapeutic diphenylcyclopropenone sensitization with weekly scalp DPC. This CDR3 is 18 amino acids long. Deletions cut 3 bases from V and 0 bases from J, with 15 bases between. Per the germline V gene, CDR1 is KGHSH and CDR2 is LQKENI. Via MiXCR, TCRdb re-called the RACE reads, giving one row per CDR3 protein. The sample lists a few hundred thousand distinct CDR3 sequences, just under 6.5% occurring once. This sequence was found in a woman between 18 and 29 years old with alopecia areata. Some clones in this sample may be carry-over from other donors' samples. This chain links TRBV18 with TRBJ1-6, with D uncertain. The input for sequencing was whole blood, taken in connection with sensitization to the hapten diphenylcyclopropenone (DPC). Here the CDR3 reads CASSPLGSSSSYNSPLHF. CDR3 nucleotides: TGTGCCAGCTCACCCCTGGGCTCAAGCAGCTCCTATAATTCACCCCTCCACTTT.